Sequencing of this T cell receptor (beta chain) was carried out in a study of identical twins. Trimming left V 3 bases short and J 11 bases short, with 19 bases between. CDR3 size: 14 residues. The germline CDR1 and CDR2 sequences are ENHRY and SYGVKD. Note on this clonotype: The target antigen is unknown.

TCRdb analysed the 5' RACE reads with MiXCR anew, one entry per CDR3 protein. The data contain roughly 1.6 million distinct CDR3 sequences, under 35% of them singletons. Study observations and caveats: In drawing conclusions, the study used cross-sectional statistical analysis and did not follow the same donors. The study found excess low generation probability among twin-shared out-of-frame alpha sequences. Carriage of fewer insertions was seen in abundant cord blood beta clonotypes, whereas memory repertoires showed none.

The sequencing sample was made of cord blood. This sequence originates from a newborn girl in good health. The chain combines TRBV10-3 with TRBJ2-5; possible D gene TRBD2, 6 bases. CDR3: CAISDVGGVEEQYF. CDR3 coding DNA: TGTGCCATCAGTGACGTCGGGGGTGTCGAGGAGCAGTACTTC.